This T cell receptor (beta chain) is from a study of graft-versus-host responses after intestinal transplantation. At the level of the study: Recipients were given multivisceral, liver-intestinal, or isolated intestinal transplants. All recipients were given anti-thymocyte globulin induction, and tacrolimus and steroids were then administered for around three years.

Profiling relied on immunoSEQ multiplex PCR, and the TCRdb table lists in-frame clones only, not all of them. The data show roughly 120,000 clones, about nine tenths seen once. Study results and caveats: The authors found GvH clones in recipient marrow, some appearing first in ileum or blood. Levels of circulating GvH clones at their peak were associated with early post-transplant HvG declines.

Points on this clone: The antigen is not known.

The length of the CDR3 is 19 residues. Germline loops: CDR1 LGHNA, CDR2 YSLEER. Trimming cost V 0 bases and J 0 bases, with 15 bases left between them. This sequence originates from a human donor who received an intestinal transplant. The chain uses TRBV4-3 and TRBJ2-6, with D possibly matching TRBD1 (6 bases). Sample: unstimulated CD4+ T cells sorted from spleen or lymph node cells, taken before intestinal transplant. The CDR3 sequence: CASSQDFHRVFSGANVLTF. The CDR3 bases are TGCGCCAGCAGCCAAGATTTCCACAGGGTCTTCTCTGGGGCCAACGTCCTGACTTTC.